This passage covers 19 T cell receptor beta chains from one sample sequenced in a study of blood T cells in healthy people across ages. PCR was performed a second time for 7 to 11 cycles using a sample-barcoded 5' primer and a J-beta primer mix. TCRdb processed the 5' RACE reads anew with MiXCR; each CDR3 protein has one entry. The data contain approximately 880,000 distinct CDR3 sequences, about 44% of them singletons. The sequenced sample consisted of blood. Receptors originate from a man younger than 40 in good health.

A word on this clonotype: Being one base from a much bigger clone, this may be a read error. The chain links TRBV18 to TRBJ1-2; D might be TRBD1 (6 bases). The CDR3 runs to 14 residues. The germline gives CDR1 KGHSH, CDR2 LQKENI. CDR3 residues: CASSLGGNNYGYNF. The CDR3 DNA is TGTGCCAGCTCACTTGGGGGCAATAACTATGGCTACAACTTC.

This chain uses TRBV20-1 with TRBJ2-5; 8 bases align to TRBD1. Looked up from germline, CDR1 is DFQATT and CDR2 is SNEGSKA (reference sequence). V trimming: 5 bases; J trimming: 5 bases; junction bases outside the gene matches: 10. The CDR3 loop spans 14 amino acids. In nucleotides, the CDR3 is TGCAGTGCTGACGGACAGGGTTTGTGGGAGACCCAGTACTTC. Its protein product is CSADGQGLWETQYF.

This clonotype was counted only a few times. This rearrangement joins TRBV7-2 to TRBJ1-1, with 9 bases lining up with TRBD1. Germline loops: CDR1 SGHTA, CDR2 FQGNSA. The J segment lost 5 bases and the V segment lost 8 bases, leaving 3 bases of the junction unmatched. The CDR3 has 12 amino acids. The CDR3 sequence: CASDRGSTEAFF. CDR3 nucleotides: TGTGCCAGCGACAGGGGGAGTACTGAAGCTTTCTTT.

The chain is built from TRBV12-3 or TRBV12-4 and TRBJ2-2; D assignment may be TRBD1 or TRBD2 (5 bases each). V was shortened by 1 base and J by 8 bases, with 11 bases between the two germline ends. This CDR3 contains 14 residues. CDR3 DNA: TGTGCCAGCAGTTTAGGAGGGGCGGTTGGGGAGCTGTTTTTT. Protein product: CASSLGGAVGELFF.

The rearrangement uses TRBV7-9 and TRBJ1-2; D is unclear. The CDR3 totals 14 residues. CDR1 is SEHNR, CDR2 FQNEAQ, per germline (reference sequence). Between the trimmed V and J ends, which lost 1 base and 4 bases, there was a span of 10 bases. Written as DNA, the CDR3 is TGTGCCAGCAGCTTAGATCTGATCCTCTATGGCTACACCTTC. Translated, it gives CASSLDLILYGYTF.

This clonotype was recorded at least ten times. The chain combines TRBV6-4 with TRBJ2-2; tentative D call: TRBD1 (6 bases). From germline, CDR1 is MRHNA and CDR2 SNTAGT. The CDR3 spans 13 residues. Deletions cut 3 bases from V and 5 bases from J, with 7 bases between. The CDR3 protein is CASSEGATGELFF. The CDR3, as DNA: TGTGCCAGCAGTGAGGGGGCAACCGGGGAGCTGTTTTTT.

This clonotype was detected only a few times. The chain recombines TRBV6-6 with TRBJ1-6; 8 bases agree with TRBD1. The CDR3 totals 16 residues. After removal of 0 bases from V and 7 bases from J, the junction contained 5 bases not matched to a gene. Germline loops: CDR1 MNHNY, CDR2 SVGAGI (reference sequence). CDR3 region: CASSYSGDRRNSPLHF. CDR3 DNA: TGTGCCAGCAGTTACTCGGGGGACAGGAGAAATTCACCCCTCCACTTT.

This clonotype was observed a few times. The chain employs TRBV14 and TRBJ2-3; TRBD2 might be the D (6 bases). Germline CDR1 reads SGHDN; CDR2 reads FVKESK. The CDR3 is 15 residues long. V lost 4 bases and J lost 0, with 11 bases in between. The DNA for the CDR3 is TGTGCCAGCAGCCCTATAGCGGAAAGCACAGATACGCAGTATTTT. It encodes CASSPIAESTDTQYF.

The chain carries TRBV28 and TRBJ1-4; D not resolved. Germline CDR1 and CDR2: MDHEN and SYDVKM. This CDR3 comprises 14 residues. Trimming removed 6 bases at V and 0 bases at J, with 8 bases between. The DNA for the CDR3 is TGTGCCAGCAGCTCCGGGTCAACTAATGAAAAACTGTTTTTT. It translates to CASSSGSTNEKLFF.

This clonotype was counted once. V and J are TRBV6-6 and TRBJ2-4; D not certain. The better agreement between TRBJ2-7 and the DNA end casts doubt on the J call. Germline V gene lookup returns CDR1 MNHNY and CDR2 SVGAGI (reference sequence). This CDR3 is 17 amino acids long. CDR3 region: CASTHPDIRSGAYEQYF. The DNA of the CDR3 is TGTGCCAGCACCCACCCTGACATAAGGTCGGGTGCCTACGAGCAGTACTTC.

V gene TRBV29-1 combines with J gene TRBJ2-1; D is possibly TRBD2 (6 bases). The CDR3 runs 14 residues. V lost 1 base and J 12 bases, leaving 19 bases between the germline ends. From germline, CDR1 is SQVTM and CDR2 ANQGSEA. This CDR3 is CSVEGRELTHGQFF. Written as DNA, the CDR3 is TGCAGCGTTGAAGGGAGGGAACTGACTCATGGGCAGTTCTTC.

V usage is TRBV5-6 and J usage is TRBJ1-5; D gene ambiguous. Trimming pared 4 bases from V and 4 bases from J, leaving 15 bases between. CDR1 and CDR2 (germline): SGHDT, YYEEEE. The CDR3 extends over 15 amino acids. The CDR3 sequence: CASSEDSALNQPQHF. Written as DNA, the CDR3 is TGTGCCAGCAGCGAGGATTCGGCCCTAAATCAGCCCCAGCATTTT.

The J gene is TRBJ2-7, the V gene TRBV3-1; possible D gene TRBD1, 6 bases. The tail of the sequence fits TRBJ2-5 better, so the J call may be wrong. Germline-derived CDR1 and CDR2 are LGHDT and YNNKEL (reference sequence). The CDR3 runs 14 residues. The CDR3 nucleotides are TGTGCCAGCAGCTCTCGGGACACAGCAGAGACCCAGTACTTC. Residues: CASSSRDTAETQYF.

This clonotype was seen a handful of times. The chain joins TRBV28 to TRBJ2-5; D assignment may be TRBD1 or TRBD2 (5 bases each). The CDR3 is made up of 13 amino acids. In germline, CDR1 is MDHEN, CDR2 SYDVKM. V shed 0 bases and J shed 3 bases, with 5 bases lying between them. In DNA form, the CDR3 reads TGTGCCAGCAGTTTATGGGGGGAAGAGACCCAGTACTTC. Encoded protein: CASSLWGEETQYF.

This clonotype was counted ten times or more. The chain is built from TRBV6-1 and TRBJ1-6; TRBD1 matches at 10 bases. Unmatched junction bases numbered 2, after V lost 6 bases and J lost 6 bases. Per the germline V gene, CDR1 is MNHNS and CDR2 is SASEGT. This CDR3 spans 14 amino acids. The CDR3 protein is CASSRTGGNSPLHF. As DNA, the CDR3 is TGTGCCAGCAGCCGGACAGGGGGTAATTCACCCCTCCACTTT.

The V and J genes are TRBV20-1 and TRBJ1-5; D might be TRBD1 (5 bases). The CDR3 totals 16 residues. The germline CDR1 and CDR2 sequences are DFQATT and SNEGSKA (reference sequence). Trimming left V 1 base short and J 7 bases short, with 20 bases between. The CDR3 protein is CSARAWGAAENQPQHF. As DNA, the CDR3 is TGCAGTGCTAGAGCCTGGGGCGCGGCGGAAAACCAGCCCCAGCATTTT.

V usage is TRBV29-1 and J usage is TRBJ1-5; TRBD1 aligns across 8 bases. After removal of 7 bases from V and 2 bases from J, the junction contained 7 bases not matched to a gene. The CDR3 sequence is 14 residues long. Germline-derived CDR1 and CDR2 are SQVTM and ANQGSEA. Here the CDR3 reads CSAAGQEGNQPQHF. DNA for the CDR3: TGCAGCGCCGCGGGACAGGAGGGCAATCAGCCCCAGCATTTT.

CDR3 loop: CASSFWGLAGGPLDEQYF. The CDR3 bases are TGTGCCAGCAGCTTTTGGGGACTAGCGGGGGGTCCTCTCGACGAGCAGTACTTC. The chain employs TRBV7-2 and TRBJ2-4; the match to TRBD2 covers 15 bases. Near its end, the DNA agrees better with TRBJ2-7, so the J call may be wrong. The CDR3 totals 18 residues. CDR1 and CDR2 (germline): SGHTA, FQGNSA.

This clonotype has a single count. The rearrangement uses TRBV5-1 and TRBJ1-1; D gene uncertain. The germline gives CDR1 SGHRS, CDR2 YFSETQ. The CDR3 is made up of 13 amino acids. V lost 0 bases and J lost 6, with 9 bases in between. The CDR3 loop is CASSLAAEAEAFF. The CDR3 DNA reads TGCGCCAGCAGCTTGGCGGCCGAGGCTGAAGCTTTCTTT.